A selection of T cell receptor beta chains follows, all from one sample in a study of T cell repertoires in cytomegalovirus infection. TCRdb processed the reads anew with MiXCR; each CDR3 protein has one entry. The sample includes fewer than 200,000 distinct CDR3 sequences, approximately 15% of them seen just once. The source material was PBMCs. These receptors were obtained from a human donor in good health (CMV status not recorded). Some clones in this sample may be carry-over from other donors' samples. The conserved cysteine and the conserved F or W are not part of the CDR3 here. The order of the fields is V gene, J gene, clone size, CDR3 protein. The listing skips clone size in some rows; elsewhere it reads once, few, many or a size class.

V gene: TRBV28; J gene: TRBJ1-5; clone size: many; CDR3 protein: ASSVGGYNQPQH
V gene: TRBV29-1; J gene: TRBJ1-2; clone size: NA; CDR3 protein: SVRVGIDYGYT
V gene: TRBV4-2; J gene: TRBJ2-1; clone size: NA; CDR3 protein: ASSPATSGSFNEQF
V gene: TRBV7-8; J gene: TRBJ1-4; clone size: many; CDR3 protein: ASSATETNEKLF
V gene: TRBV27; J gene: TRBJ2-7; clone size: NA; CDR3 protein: ASSLWGSTREQY
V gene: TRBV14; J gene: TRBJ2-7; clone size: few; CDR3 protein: ASSPHLAGGSYEQY
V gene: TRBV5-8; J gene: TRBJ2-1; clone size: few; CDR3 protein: ASSTGPSSYNEQF
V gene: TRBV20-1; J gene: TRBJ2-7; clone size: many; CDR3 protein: SANRDRDYEQY
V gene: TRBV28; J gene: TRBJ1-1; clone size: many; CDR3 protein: ASSPPGQGGRTEAF
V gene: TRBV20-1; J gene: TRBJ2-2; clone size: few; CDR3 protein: SALGTGNTGELF
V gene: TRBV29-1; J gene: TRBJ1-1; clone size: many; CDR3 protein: SALKNTEAF
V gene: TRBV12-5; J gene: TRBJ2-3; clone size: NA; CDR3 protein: ASGSDTATQY
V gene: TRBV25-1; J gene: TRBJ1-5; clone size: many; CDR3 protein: ASSPPVGQPQH
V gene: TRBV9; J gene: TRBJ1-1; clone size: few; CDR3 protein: ASSGRDRGFTEAF
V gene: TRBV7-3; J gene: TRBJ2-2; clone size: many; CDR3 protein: ASSNRTNTGELF
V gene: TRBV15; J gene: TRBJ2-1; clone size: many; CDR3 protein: ATSREVAGSDEQF
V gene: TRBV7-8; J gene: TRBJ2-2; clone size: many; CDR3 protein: ASSLARSGGARTGELF
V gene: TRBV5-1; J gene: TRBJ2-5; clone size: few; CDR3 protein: ASSLEGTSEETQY
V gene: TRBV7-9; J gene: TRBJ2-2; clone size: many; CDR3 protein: ASSRPGELF
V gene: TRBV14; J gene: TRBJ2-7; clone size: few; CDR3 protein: ASSRVSTYEQY
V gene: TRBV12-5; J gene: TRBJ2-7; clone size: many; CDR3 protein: ASGVLYEQY
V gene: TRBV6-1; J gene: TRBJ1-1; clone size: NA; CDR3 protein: ASTSPRTGPRAEAF
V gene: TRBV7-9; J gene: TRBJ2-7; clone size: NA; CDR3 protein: ASSFTWGTDLYEQY
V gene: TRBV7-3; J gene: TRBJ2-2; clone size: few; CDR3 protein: ASSLSRTAGELF
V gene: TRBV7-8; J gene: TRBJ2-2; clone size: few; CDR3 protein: ASSLGLAPNTGELF
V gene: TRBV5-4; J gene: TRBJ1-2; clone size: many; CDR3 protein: ASSLSRQGVNYGYT
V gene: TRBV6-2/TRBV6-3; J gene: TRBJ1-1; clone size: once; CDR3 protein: ASSIPPGTEAF
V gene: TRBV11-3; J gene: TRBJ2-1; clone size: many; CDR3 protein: ASSLGGQGESRVQF
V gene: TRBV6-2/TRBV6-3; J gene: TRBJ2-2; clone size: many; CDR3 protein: ASSATGKNTGELF
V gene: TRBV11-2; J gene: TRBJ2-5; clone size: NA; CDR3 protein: ASSRPVKETQY
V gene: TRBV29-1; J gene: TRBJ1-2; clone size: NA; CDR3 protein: SVELNYGYT
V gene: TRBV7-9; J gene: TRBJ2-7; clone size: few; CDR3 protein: ASSDDSIGSYEQY
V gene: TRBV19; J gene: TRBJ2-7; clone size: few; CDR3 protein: ASSNQQGVYEQY
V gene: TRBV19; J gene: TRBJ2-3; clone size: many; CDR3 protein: ASRRTANTDTQY
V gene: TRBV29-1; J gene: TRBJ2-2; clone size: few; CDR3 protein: SVGGGQVTGELF
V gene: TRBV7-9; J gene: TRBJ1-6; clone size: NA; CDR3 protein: ASSPYSPLH
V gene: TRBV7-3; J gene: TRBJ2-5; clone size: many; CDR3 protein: ASSLKVFTASGNGETQY
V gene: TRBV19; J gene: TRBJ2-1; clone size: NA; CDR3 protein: ASNPGTGVEQF
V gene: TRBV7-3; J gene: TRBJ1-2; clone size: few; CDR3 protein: ASSTTGGLIYGYT
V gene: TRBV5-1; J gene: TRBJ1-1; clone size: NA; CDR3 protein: ASSPAVTSNTEAF
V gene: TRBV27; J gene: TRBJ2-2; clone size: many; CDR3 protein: ASSFGVAGAGELF
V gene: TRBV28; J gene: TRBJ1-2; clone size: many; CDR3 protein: ASSFRTGIFYGYT
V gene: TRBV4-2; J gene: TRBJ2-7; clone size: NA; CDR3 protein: ASSQEEGSSYEQY
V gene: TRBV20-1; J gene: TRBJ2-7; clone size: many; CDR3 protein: SAREGQGPYEQY
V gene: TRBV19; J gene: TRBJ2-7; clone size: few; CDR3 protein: ASSGVTYEQY
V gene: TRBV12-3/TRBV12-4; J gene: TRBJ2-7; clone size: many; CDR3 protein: ASSGTGDLRQY
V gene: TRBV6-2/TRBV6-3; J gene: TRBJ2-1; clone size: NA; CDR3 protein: ASSYVLAGGSGAYNEQF